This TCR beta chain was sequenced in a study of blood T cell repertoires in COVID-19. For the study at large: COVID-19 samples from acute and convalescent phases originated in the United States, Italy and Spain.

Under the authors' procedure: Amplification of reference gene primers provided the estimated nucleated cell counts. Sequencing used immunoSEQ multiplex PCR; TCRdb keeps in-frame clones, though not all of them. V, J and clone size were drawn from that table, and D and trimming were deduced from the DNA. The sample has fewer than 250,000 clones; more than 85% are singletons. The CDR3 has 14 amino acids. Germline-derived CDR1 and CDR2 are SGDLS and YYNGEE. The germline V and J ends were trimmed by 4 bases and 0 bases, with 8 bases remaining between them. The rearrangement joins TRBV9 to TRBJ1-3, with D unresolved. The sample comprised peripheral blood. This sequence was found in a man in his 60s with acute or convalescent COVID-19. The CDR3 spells CASSPRSSGNTIYF. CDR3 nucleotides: TGTGCCAGCAGCCCCCGGTCCTCTGGAAACACCATATATTTT.